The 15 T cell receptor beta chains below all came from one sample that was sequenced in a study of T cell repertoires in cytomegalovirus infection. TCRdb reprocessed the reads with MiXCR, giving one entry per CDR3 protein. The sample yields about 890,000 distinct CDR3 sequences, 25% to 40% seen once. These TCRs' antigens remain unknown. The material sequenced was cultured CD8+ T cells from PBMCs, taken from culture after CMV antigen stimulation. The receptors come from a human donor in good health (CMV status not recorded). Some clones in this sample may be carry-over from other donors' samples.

In nucleotides, the CDR3 is TGTGCCAGCAGTCTTGACAGGGAGGGATTTGGGGCCAACGTCCTGACTTTC. Its protein product is CASSLDREGFGANVLTF. The V gene is TRBV6-8, the J gene TRBJ2-6; the D gene could be TRBD1 or TRBD2 (7 bases each). The CDR3 length is 17 residues. Trimming cost V 5 bases and J 3 bases, with 17 bases left between them. The germline V gene encodes CDR1 MNHGY and CDR2 SAAAGT.

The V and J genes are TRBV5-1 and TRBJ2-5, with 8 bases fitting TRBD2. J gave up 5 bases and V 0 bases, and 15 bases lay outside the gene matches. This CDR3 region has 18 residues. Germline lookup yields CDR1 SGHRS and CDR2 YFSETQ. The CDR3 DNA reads TGCGCCAGCAGCTTGGACGCCTCACTCGCGGGGGGCTGGGAGACCCAGTACTTC. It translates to CASSLDASLAGGWETQYF.

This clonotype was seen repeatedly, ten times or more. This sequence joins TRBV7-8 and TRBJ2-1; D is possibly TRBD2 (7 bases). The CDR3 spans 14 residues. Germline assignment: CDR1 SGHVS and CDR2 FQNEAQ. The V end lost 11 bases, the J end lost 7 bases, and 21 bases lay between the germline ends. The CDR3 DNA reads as TGTGCCTCCGGAGGGGGGGGGCTCTTTAATGAGCAGTTCTTC. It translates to CASGGGGLFNEQFF. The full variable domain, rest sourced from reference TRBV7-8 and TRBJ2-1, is GAGVSQSPRYKVAKRGQDVALRCDPISGHVSLFWYQQALGQGPEFLTYFQNEAQLDKSGLPSDRFFAERPEGSVSTLKIQRTQQEDSAVYLCASGGGGLFNEQFFGPGTRLTVL.

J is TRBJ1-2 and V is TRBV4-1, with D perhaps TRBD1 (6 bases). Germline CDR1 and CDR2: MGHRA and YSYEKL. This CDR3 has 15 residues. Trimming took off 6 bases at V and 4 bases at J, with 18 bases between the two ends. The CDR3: CASRYLQGPGYGYTF. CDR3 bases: TGCGCCAGCAGATACCTACAGGGACCTGGCTATGGCTACACCTTC.

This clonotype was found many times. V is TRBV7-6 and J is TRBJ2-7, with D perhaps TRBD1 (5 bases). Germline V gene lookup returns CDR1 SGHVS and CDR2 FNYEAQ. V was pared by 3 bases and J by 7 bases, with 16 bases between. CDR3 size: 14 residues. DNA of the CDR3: TGTGCCAGCAGCTTGTACAGTGACAGTGGGGAGCAGTACTTC. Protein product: CASSLYSDSGEQYF.

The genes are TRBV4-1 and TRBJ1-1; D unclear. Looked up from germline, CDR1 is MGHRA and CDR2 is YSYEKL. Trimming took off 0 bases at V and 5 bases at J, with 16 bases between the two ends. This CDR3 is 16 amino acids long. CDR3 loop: CASSQDDRAQGTEAFF. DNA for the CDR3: TGCGCCAGCAGCCAAGATGATCGTGCCCAAGGTACTGAAGCTTTCTTT.

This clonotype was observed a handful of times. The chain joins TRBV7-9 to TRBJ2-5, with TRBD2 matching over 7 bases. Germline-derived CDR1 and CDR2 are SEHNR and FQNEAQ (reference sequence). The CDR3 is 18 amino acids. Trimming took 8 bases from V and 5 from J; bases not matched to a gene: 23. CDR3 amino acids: CASSTSLGLPHRGETQYF. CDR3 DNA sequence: TGTGCCAGCTCTACTTCCTTGGGACTACCCCATCGGGGTGAGACCCAGTACTTC.

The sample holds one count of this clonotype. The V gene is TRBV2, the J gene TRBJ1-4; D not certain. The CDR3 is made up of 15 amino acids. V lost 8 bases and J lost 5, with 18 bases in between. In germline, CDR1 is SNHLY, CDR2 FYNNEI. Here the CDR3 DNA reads TGTGCCAGCTCAAAGGGAGGAAGGGTAAATGAAAAACTGTTTTTT. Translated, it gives CASSKGGRVNEKLFF.

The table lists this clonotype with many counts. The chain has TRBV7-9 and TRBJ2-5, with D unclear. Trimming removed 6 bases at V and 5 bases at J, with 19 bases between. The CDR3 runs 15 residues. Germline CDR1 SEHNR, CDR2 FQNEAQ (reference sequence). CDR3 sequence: CASRNSMGTEETQYF. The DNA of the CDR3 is TGTGCCAGCAGAAACAGTATGGGTACGGAGGAGACCCAGTACTTC.

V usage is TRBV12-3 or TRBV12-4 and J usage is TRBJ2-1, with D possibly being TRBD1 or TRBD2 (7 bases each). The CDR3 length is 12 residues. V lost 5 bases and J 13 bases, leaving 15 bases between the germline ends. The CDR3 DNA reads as TGTGCCAGCAGTCCAGGGGGGGACAGACAGTTCTTC. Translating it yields CASSPGGDRQFF.

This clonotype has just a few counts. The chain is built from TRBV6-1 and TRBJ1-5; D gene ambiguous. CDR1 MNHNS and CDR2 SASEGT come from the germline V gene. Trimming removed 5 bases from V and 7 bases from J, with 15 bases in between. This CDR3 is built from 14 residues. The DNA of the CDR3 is TGTGCCAGCAGTCCCCGGGCCGCTCTACAGCCCCAGCATTTT. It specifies CASSPRAALQPQHF.

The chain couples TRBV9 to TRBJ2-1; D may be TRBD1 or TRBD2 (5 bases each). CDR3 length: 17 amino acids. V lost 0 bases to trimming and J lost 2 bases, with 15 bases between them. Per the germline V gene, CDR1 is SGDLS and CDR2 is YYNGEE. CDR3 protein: CASSVEGVGEPYNEQFF. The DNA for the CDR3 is TGTGCCAGCAGCGTAGAGGGAGTGGGGGAGCCCTACAATGAGCAGTTCTTC.

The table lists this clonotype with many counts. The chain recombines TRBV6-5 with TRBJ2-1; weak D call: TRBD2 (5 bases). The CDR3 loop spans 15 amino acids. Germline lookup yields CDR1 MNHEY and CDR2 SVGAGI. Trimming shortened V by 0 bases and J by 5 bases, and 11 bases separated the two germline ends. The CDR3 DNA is TGTGCCAGCAGTTACTCAATCGGGGAGAACAATGAGCAGTTCTTC. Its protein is CASSYSIGENNEQFF.

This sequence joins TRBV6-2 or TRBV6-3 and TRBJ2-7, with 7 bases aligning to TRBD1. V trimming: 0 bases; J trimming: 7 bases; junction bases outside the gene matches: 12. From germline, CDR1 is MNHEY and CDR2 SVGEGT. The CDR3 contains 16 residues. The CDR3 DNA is TGTGCCAGCAGTTACTCGAACAGACAGGGACCGCATGAGCAGTACGTC. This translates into CASSYSNRQGPHEQYV.

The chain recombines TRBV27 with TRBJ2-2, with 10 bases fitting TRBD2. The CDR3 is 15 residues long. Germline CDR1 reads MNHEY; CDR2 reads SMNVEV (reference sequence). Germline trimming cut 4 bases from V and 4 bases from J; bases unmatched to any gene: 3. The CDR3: CASSSAGGLTGELFF. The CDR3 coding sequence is TGTGCCAGCAGTTCAGCGGGGGGGCTCACCGGGGAGCTGTTTTTT.